Listed below are T cell receptor beta chains from one sample, sequenced in a study of radiotherapy plus CTLA-4 blockade in lung cancer. The table came from immunoSEQ multiplex PCR; TCRdb's copy has only in-frame clones and leaves some out. The data show roughly 97,000 clones, with 65% to 75% seen just once and approximately 2.6% held by the top ten. The input for sequencing was peripheral blood, taken from a patient treated with radiotherapy plus ipilimumab. These receptors came from a human donor with non-small cell lung cancer who had a partial response to radiotherapy plus ipilimumab. Some clones in this sample may be carry-over from other donors' samples. Each CDR3 is given without its conserved first and last residue.

V: TRBV7-2; J: TRBJ2-5; CDR3: ASTTSGGQETQY
V: TRBV7-3; J: TRBJ2-5; CDR3: ASSPAGTGGRETQY
V: TRBV11-3; J: TRBJ2-2; CDR3: ASSSGLAGGGKTGELF
V: TRBV12-5; J: TRBJ2-1; CDR3: ASGLDRTSGRRYNEQF
V: TRBV2; J: TRBJ1-6; CDR3: ASSDDRGYSPLH
V: TRBV5-1; J: TRBJ2-2; CDR3: ASSLGTSGTGELF
V: TRBV6-5; J: TRBJ1-2; CDR3: ASSGWGGGRGYT
V: TRBV5-1; J: TRBJ2-1; CDR3: ASSIAGANYNEQF
V: TRBV19; J: TRBJ1-1; CDR3: ASTDTGWTEAF
V: TRBV2; J: TRBJ2-1; CDR3: ASQGLAGYNEQF
V: TRBV11-3; J: TRBJ2-3; CDR3: ASSLLGGLRSDTQY
V: TRBV5-1; J: TRBJ2-3; CDR3: ASSLFTGTGLSDTQY
V: TRBV6-6; J: TRBJ2-3; CDR3: ASRASAHTQY
V: TRBV18; J: TRBJ1-5; CDR3: ASSLSVTDNQPQH
V: TRBV5-1; J: TRBJ1-1; CDR3: ASSPRTATTEAF
V: TRBV2; J: TRBJ1-2; CDR3: ASSESPAGYGYT
V: TRBV7-2; J: TRBJ2-1; CDR3: ASSFRGRAYNEQF
V: TRBV6-5; J: TRBJ2-3; CDR3: ASSYGLDRGTDTQY
V: TRBV18; J: TRBJ1-5; CDR3: ASSLGQAQLNQPQH
V: TRBV28; J: TRBJ1-3; CDR3: ASSLQGALTGNTIY
V: TRBV7-2; J: TRBJ2-1; CDR3: ASSLDVAGAYNEQF
V: TRBV6-5; J: TRBJ2-2; CDR3: ASSRPGGTGELF
V: TRBV6-4; J: NA; CDR3: ASRGQTDWKGAEQY
V: TRBV6-5; J: TRBJ2-7; CDR3: ASSYSSGSSYEQY
V: TRBV2; J: TRBJ2-1; CDR3: ASDPGLQNNEQF
V: TRBV9; J: TRBJ2-5; CDR3: ASSAAGAAETQY
V: TRBV5-4; J: TRBJ2-3; CDR3: ASSPSLAGTDTQY
V: TRBV30; J: TRBJ2-6; CDR3: AWSVGAANVLT
V: TRBV11-3; J: TRBJ1-6; CDR3: ASSPRGQGDNSPLH
V: TRBV28; J: TRBJ1-4; CDR3: AGQTGVEKLF
V: TRBV28; J: TRBJ2-7; CDR3: ASSRQLFYEQY
V: TRBV28; J: TRBJ2-2; CDR3: ASSPIGNSPFTGELF
V: TRBV29-1; J: TRBJ2-1; CDR3: SVGGGGLAGHYNEQF
V: TRBV2; J: TRBJ2-1; CDR3: ASSVSHYSYNEQF
V: TRBV18; J: TRBJ2-5; CDR3: ASSPGSQQETQY
V: TRBV11-2; J: TRBJ2-3; CDR3: ASSLAGADTQY
V: TRBV10-2; J: TRBJ2-6; CDR3: ASGTGAFSGANVLT
V: TRBV5-4; J: TRBJ1-1; CDR3: ASSLGGNTEAF
V: TRBV15; J: TRBJ1-1; CDR3: ATRDEDEGATEAF